The sequence of this T cell receptor (beta chain) was determined in a study of CD8+CD57+ T cells in acquired aplastic anemia. About the study: Across the sorted CD4+ and CD8+ cells, DNA amounts averaged about 3 ug. Overall study findings and caveats: Between the patient and control groups, CD8+ Simpson's diversity did not differ significantly.

For CDR3 and TCR beta VDJ profiling, genomic DNA was the template used. MiXCR, run by TCRdb on the reads, gives a single entry per CDR3 protein. The table has over 150,000 distinct CDR3 sequences, approximately 52% seen once; the top ten hold approximately 16%. Trimming removed 4 bases from V and 0 bases from J, with 4 bases in between. The CDR3 contains 12 residues. CDR1 SNHLY and CDR2 FYNNEI come from the germline V gene. This clonotype came up many times. Its antigen is still unknown. The source material was sorted CD4+, CD8+, or CD8+CD57+ T cells (not recorded which) from PBMCs. This clonotype was sampled from a human donor in good health, serving as a control. This chain uses TRBV2 with TRBJ2-7, with unresolved D. Here the CDR3 DNA reads TGTGCCAGCAGTGGGAGCTCCTACGAGCAGTACTTC. It translates to CASSGSSYEQYF.